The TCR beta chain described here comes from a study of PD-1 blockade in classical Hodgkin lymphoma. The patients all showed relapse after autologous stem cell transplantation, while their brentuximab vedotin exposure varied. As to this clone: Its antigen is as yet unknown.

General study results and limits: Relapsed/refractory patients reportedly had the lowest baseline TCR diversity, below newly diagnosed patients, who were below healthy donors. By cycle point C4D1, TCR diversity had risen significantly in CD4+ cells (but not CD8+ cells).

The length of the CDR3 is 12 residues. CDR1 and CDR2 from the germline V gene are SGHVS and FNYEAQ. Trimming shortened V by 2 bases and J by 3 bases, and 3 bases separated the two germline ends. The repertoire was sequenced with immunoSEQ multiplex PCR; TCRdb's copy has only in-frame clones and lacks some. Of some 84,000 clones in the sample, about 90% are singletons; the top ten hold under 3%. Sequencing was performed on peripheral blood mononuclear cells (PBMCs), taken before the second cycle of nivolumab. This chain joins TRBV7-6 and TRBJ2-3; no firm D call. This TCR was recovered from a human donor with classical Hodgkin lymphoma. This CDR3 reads CASSLSTDTQYF. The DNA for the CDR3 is TGTGCCAGCAGCTTAAGTACAGATACGCAGTATTTT.